These 4 T cell receptor beta chains originate from one sample sequenced in a study of blood T cell repertoires in COVID-19. Sequencing was performed with immunoSEQ multiplex PCR; in TCRdb, only in-frame clones are kept and a portion is missing. The sample yields approximately 500,000 clones, 75% to 90% seen once. Sequencing was carried out using peripheral blood. Receptors were obtained from a human donor in a cohort sampled during active COVID-19.

Turning to this clone: Other DNA variants within this sample encode the same CDR3. The chain has TRBV6-5 and TRBJ2-7; a possible D gene is TRBD1 (6 bases). Trimming took off 0 bases at V and 0 bases at J, with 9 bases between the two ends. There are 15 residues in the CDR3. Germline CDR1 MNHEY, CDR2 SVGAGI. In nucleotides, the CDR3 is TGTGCCAGCAGTTACTCAAGACAGGCCTCCTACGAGCAGTACTTC. Translation gives CASSYSRQASYEQYF.

The rearrangement links TRBV24-1 to TRBJ1-2, with TRBD1 matching 7 bases. Unmatched junction bases numbered 9, after V lost 2 bases and J lost 7 bases. The germline CDR1 and CDR2 sequences are KGHDR and SFDVKD. This CDR3 has 15 amino acids. CDR3 coding DNA: TGTGCCACCAGTGATTCCGTAGACAGGGTGGTTGGCTACACCTTC. Translating it yields CATSDSVDRVVGYTF.

The chain combines TRBV9 with TRBJ2-3; D is perhaps TRBD2 (5 bases). The CDR3 has 16 residues. CDR1 SGDLS and CDR2 YYNGEE come from the germline V gene. V lost 3 bases and J 6 bases, leaving 20 bases between the germline ends. The CDR3 sequence is CASSDTNGNQADTQYF. CDR3 nucleotides: TGTGCCAGCAGCGACACTAACGGGAATCAGGCGGATACGCAGTATTTT.

This sequence joins TRBV5-1 and TRBJ2-5; 9 nucleotides match TRBD2. Germline CDR1 reads SGHRS; CDR2 reads YFSETQ. The CDR3 consists of 14 residues. Trimming removed 5 bases from V and 7 bases from J; junction bases left unmatched: 9. CDR3 sequence reads: CASSSPGTSRTQYF. Written as DNA, the CDR3 is TGCGCCAGCAGTTCCCCCGGGACTAGCCGGACCCAGTACTTC.